These 10 T cell receptor beta chains share one sample of origin, sequenced in a study of T cell repertoires in ileal Crohn's disease. Lamina propria lymphocytes from surgical specimens were isolated on a density gradient before sorting. TCRdb's copy holds only in-frame clones and misses some; the assay was immunoSEQ multiplex PCR. The sample records some 3,000 clones, approximately 78% being singletons. The specimen was CD4+ T cells sorted from the ileum. These receptors were taken from an adult with Crohn's disease.

The rearrangement joins TRBV7-6 to TRBJ1-1; 7 bases match TRBD1. This CDR3 has 14 residues. Germline loops: CDR1 SGHVS, CDR2 FNYEAQ. The V segment lost 5 bases and the J segment 5 bases; nucleotides outside the gene matches: 8. CDR3 sequence reads: CASSVGQRGTEAFF. The CDR3 DNA sequence: TGTGCCAGCAGCGTGGGACAGAGAGGGACTGAAGCTTTCTTT.

The V and J genes are TRBV15 and TRBJ2-3; 11 bases match TRBD1. Trimming removed 0 bases from V and 0 bases from J; junction bases left unmatched: 8. The CDR3 length is 19 residues. Germline-derived CDR1 and CDR2 are LNHNV and YYDKDF (reference sequence). The CDR3 DNA is TGTGCCACCAGCAGAGATCCGGGACAGGGGGAACTGAGCACAGATACGCAGTATTTT. Amino acid sequence: CATSRDPGQGELSTDTQYF.

This sequence joins TRBV6-4 and TRBJ2-2; TRBD1 matches 9 bases. In germline, CDR1 is MRHNA, CDR2 SNTAGT. V gave up 7 bases and J gave up 5 bases; unmatched junction bases: 8. The CDR3 totals 15 residues. The CDR3 protein is CASTLTGGSTGELFF. The CDR3, as DNA: TGTGCCAGCACCTTGACAGGGGGGAGTACCGGGGAGCTGTTTTTT.

This sequence joins TRBV10-3 and TRBJ2-3, with TRBD1 as a possible D gene (5 bases). The ends were cut back, 6 bases at V and 4 bases at J, with 5 bases in the middle. Germline CDR1 and CDR2: ENHRY and SYGVKD. The CDR3 covers 11 residues. For the CDR3, the DNA is TGTGCCATCAGCAGGGCAGATACGCAGTATTTT. Amino acid sequence: CAISRADTQYF.

The genes are TRBV28 and TRBJ1-2, with a tentative D call TRBD1 (6 bases). Trimming removed 9 bases from V and 0 bases from J, with 11 bases in between. The length of the CDR3 is 13 residues. Per germline, CDR1 MDHEN and CDR2 SYDVKM. As DNA, the CDR3 is TGTGCCAGTGAAGACAGGCCTAACTATGGCTACACCTTC. Translating gives CASEDRPNYGYTF.

V usage is TRBV6-1 and J usage is TRBJ2-3; D is possibly TRBD1 (6 bases). The V gene lost 1 base and the J gene lost 5 bases, with 10 bases spanning the gap. The germline V gene encodes CDR1 MNHNS and CDR2 SASEGT. CDR3 length: 14 amino acids. The CDR3 DNA is TGTGCCAGCAGTGAAGTGGGACATGTAGATACGCAGTATTTT. Encoded protein: CASSEVGHVDTQYF.

The chain couples TRBV7-8 to TRBJ1-3; D uncertain. Trimming shortened V by 5 bases and J by 0 bases, and 11 bases separated the two germline ends. The length of the CDR3 is 15 residues. Germline values: CDR1 SGHVS, CDR2 FQNEAQ. The CDR3 region is CASSLVASSGNTIYF. CDR3 DNA: TGTGCCAGCAGCCTAGTAGCAAGCTCTGGAAACACCATATATTTT.

This chain connects TRBV2 to TRBJ2-3, with D perhaps TRBD2 (6 bases). The germline gives CDR1 SNHLY, CDR2 FYNNEI. Trimming cost V 0 bases and J 0 bases, with 13 bases left between them. The CDR3 loop spans 17 amino acids. The CDR3 region is CASSEAAEGHSTDTQYF. CDR3 DNA sequence: TGTGCCAGCAGTGAAGCAGCGGAGGGGCATAGCACAGATACGCAGTATTTT.

The chain has TRBV13 and TRBJ1-1, with 7 bases lining up with TRBD1. CDR1 is PRHDT, CDR2 FYEKMQ, per germline (reference sequence). Trimming removed 5 bases from V and 3 bases from J; junction bases left unmatched: 9. This CDR3 is built from 15 residues. Here the CDR3 DNA reads TGTGCCAGCAGCCACCGACAGGGTTGGGACACTGAAGCTTTCTTT. Amino acid sequence: CASSHRQGWDTEAFF.

V and J are TRBV19 and TRBJ1-4; 7 bases are a match to TRBD1. Germline-derived CDR1 and CDR2 are LNHDA and SQIVND (reference sequence). The CDR3 is 15 amino acids. V gave up 5 bases and J gave up 8 bases; unmatched junction bases: 11. The CDR3 DNA reads TGTGCCAGTAGTCCGGCTCGGACAGGAGGCGAAAAACTGTTTTTT. Amino acids: CASSPARTGGEKLFF.